These T cell receptor beta chains were read from a single sample in a study of PD-1 blockade in classical Hodgkin lymphoma. TCRdb's table, derived via immunoSEQ multiplex PCR, lists solely in-frame clones and lacks some. The sample shows around 44,000 clones, more than 85% of them seen only once. Source: peripheral blood mononuclear cells (PBMCs), taken before the second cycle of nivolumab. These receptors were taken from a human donor with classical Hodgkin lymphoma. Both conserved end residues are part of each CDR3. A D gene is named only where the DNA matches it firmly. The listing skips clone size in some rows; elsewhere it reads once, few, many or a size class.

.	TRBJ2-3	.	TRBV7-6	CASSLRTVGDTQYF	TGTGCCAGCAGCTTAAGGACAGTAGGAGATACGCAGTATTTT
.	TRBJ1-6	.	TRBV19	CASSIDQGRDSPLHF	TGTGCCAGTAGTATAGACCAGGGCCGGGATTCACCCCTCCACTTT
.	TRBJ2-7	.	TRBV28	CASSARGGNSYEQYF	TGTGCCAGCAGCGCCCGGGGAGGCAACTCCTACGAGCAGTACTTC
.	TRBJ2-7	.	TRBV28	CASSLYEQYF	TGTGCCAGCAGTTTATACGAGCAGTACTTC
.	TRBJ2-7	.	TRBV2	CAALPPRIGSYEQYF	TGTGCCGCCCTCCCCCCGAGGATTGGCTCCTACGAGCAGTACTTC
.	TRBJ1-1	.	TRBV19	CASSTVQGMGTEAFF	TGTGCCAGTAGTACCGTACAGGGTATGGGCACTGAAGCTTTCTTT
.	TRBJ2-3	.	TRBV9	CASSSQPTITDTQYF	TGTGCCAGCAGCTCCCAGCCAACGATCACAGATACGCAGTATTTT
.	TRBJ1-2	few	TRBV28	CASSYQYRDGYTF	TGTGCCAGCAGTTATCAGTACAGGGATGGCTACACCTTC
TRBD2	TRBJ2-7	.	TRBV7-8	CASSTLGLAGILQNYEQYF	TGTGCCAGCAGCACCCTGGGACTAGCGGGGATTTTACAGAACTACGAGCAGTACTTC
TRBD2	TRBJ2-3	few	TRBV27	CASSLRAGGTDTQYF	TGTGCCAGCAGTTTACGAGCGGGGGGGACAGATACGCAGTATTTT
.	TRBJ1-4	.	TRBV2	CASIRGSQATNEKLFF	TGTGCCAGCATCCGGGGGAGTCAGGCAACTAATGAAAAACTGTTTTTT
.	TRBJ1-2	.	TRBV19	CASSIAREGYGYTF	TGTGCCAGTAGTATAGCCAGGGAGGGCTATGGCTACACCTTC
.	TRBJ2-2	.	TRBV4-2	CASSQDSPGMGFNTGELFF	TGTGCCAGCAGCCAAGATAGCCCAGGGATGGGATTCAACACCGGGGAGCTGTTTTTT
TRBD1	TRBJ1-1	.	TRBV11-2	CASSSYRGDTEAFF	TGTGCCAGCAGCTCGTACAGGGGGGACACTGAAGCTTTCTTT
TRBD1	TRBJ1-1	.	TRBV6-1	CASSPWTGSTEAFF	TGTGCCAGCAGTCCTTGGACAGGGTCCACTGAAGCTTTCTTT
TRBD2	TRBJ2-7	.	TRBV27	CASSLYGLAGDDEQYF	TGTGCCAGCAGTTTGTACGGACTAGCGGGAGACGACGAGCAGTACTTC
TRBD1	TRBJ1-5	.	TRBV6-1	CASSGQGGNQPQHF	TGTGCCAGCTCGGGACAGGGGGGCAATCAGCCCCAGCATTTT
TRBD2	TRBJ2-2	.	TRBV11-2	CASSLGGTGGTGELFF	TGTGCCAGCAGCTTAGGGGGGACGGGAGGCACCGGGGAGCTGTTTTTT
.	TRBJ1-2	.	TRBV18	CASSPSTPGGYTF	TGTGCCAGCTCACCAAGTACTCCGGGGGGCTACACCTTC
TRBD2	TRBJ2-7	.	TRBV5-1	CASSDQTSGVTYEQYF	TGCGCCAGCAGCGACCAGACTAGCGGGGTGACCTACGAGCAGTACTTC
TRBD1	TRBJ1-2	.	TRBV19	CASSILGQGRGGIGYTF	TGTGCCAGTAGTATCCTGGGACAGGGAAGGGGGGGGATCGGCTACACCTTC
.	TRBJ1-2	.	TRBV29-1	CSVLTSDGYTF	TGCAGCGTCCTTACCTCCGATGGCTACACCTTC
.	TRBJ2-3	.	TRBV9	CASSEDYRGSGSDTQYF	TGTGCCAGCAGCGAAGACTATCGGGGGAGCGGCTCAGATACGCAGTATTTT
.	TRBJ2-3	.	TRBV6-1	CASSWDSTDTQYF	TGTGCCAGCAGCTGGGACTCCACAGATACGCAGTATTTT
TRBD2	TRBJ2-2	.	TRBV5-4	CASSLVAGGSTGELFF	TGTGCCAGCAGCTTAGTAGCGGGAGGGAGCACCGGGGAGCTGTTTTTT
.	TRBJ2-1	.	TRBV29-1	CSVERLKNEQFF	TGCAGCGTTGAGCGATTGAAGAATGAGCAGTTCTTC
.	TRBJ2-7	.	TRBV4-2	CASSQNLIYEQYF	TGTGCCAGCAGCCAAAACCTGATCTACGAGCAGTACTTC
TRBD2	TRBJ2-7	.	TRBV5-4	CASSPGLAGVRYEQYF	TGTGCCAGCAGCCCTGGACTAGCGGGAGTTCGGTACGAGCAGTACTTC
TRBD1	TRBJ1-2	.	TRBV27	CASSPQDRSGYTF	TGTGCCAGCAGTCCACAGGACAGGAGTGGCTACACCTTC
.	TRBJ2-3	once	TRBV7-6	CASSPTLDTQYF	TGTGCCAGCAGCCCGACCTTGGATACGCAGTATTTT
TRBD2	TRBJ2-7	.	TRBV28	CASSASGSLHEQYF	TGTGCCAGCAGTGCCAGCGGGAGCTTGCACGAGCAGTACTTC
.	TRBJ1-2	.	TRBV28	CASWGGRTNGYTF	TGTGCCAGCTGGGGGGGGCGGACGAACGGCTACACCTTC
TRBD2	TRBJ2-1	.	TRBV19	CASSTNRGAGLAGVMVFYNEQFF	TGTGCCAGTAGTACCAACAGGGGAGCGGGACTAGCGGGAGTAATGGTCTTCTACAATGAGCAGTTCTTC
.	TRBJ2-7	.	TRBV10-3	CASGSGGDSYEQYF	TGTGCCAGCGGCTCCGGTGGCGACTCTTACGAGCAGTACTTC
.	TRBJ2-7	.	TRBV27	CASSLAGSYEQYF	TGTGCCAGCAGTTTAGCGGGGTCCTACGAGCAGTACTTC
.	TRBJ2-2	.	TRBV7-6	CASSLWTGELFF	TGTGCCAGCAGCTTATGGACCGGGGAGCTGTTTTTT
TRBD1	TRBJ2-7	.	TRBV5-1	CATFPGTGPYEQYF	TGCGCCACCTTCCCCGGGACAGGGCCCTACGAGCAGTACTTC
TRBD1	TRBJ1-1	.	TRBV18	CASSPWTGMNTEAFF	TGTGCCAGCTCACCATGGACAGGGATGAACACTGAAGCTTTCTTT
.	TRBJ2-3	.	TRBV6-1	CASGVQPHSTDTQYF	TGTGCCAGCGGGGTCCAACCCCACAGCACAGATACGCAGTATTTT
TRBD2	TRBJ2-7	.	TRBV25-1	CASSEVLGLAGMREQYF	TGTGCCAGCAGTGAAGTCCTGGGACTAGCGGGAATGAGGGAGCAGTACTTC
TRBD2	TRBJ2-1	.	TRBV6-6	CASSILAGGMNEQFF	TGTGCCAGCAGTATTCTAGCGGGAGGAATGAATGAGCAGTTCTTC
TRBD2	TRBJ2-3	.	TRBV5-1	CASSLDGSGRVDTQYF	TGCGCCAGCAGCTTGGACGGTAGCGGGAGGGTAGATACGCAGTATTTT
.	TRBJ1-2	.	TRBV18	CASSPLAGNYGYTF	TGTGCCAGTTCACCTCTGGCGGGAAACTATGGCTACACCTTC
TRBD1	TRBJ2-2	.	TRBV28	CASSPGGTGELFF	TGTGCCAGCAGTCCAGGGGGCACCGGGGAGCTGTTTTTT
.	TRBJ2-5	once	TRBV9	CASSRGVVQETQYF	TGTGCCAGCAGCAGAGGGGTAGTTCAAGAGACCCAGTACTTC
.	TRBJ2-7	medium-sized	TRBV5-4	CASSLGGWEQYF	TGTGCCAGCAGCTTGGGGGGGTGGGAGCAGTACTTC
TRBD2	TRBJ2-3	.	TRBV14	CASSQNSGRGTDTQYF	TGTGCCAGCAGCCAGAATAGCGGGAGAGGCACAGATACGCAGTATTTT
.	TRBJ1-1	.	TRBV5-1	CASSGRGHGMNTEAFF	TGCGCCAGCAGCGGCAGGGGACACGGAATGAACACTGAAGCTTTCTTT
TRBD1	TRBJ1-5	.	TRBV19	CASSMLQGARPQHF	TGTGCCAGTAGTATGCTCCAGGGGGCTCGGCCCCAGCATTTT
.	TRBJ1-5	.	TRBV2	CASRRGGVSNQPQHF	TGTGCCAGCAGGAGGGGGGGGGTCAGCAATCAGCCCCAGCATTTT
TRBD1	TRBJ1-2	.	TRBV27	CASSSHRDRANYGYTF	TGTGCCAGCAGTTCCCACCGGGACAGGGCTAACTATGGCTACACCTTC
.	TRBJ2-2	.	TRBV5-1	CASRPELTDGELFF	TGCGCCAGCAGACCCGAATTAACAGACGGGGAGCTGTTTTTT